This TCR beta chain was recovered during a study of neurological immune-mediated disorders (dated by TCRdb to the late 2010s). With respect to the entire study: Using UMI-based sequencing, the study compared peripheral blood TCR-beta repertoires from patients with HTLV-I-associated myelopathy (HAM/TSP), patients with multiple sclerosis, and healthy controls. Longitudinal samples, technical triplicates and paired sorted CD4+ and CD8+ T-cell subsets, alongside PBMC samples, were included among the roughly 96 TCR-beta libraries. The cohort included 68 subjects: roughly 15 with HAM/TSP, about 34 with multiple sclerosis, and approximately 20 healthy controls.

cDNA was synthesized by template-switch 5'RACE using a primer carrying a 10-nucleotide random unique molecular identifier by which each TCR transcript was tagged. Over 200 million TCR-beta sequences, covering 15-18 subjects, were produced in each sequencing run. The RNeasy kit was used for extraction of total RNA. The KAPA Real-time Library Amplification kit was used to amplify TCR-beta VDJ regions with primers for the TCR constant region and the 5'RACE anchor. Sample indexes and Illumina adaptors were added in a first PCR, and a second PCR then increased library yield. The roughly 650 bp TCR product was size-selected on a 2% E-gel SizeSelection system after Ampure bead purification. Library quality was checked on a Bioanalyzer, concentration was measured with Qubit, and libraries were quantified with the Kapa Library Quantification kit before pooling. Paired-end 2 x 150 bp sequencing of the libraries was performed on an Illumina HiSeq 2500. To increase sequence diversity, roughly 24-32% phiX was spiked into each library pool. Per the original workflow: Quality-filtered reads were processed with the UMI-based MiGEC pipeline, which removed over 75% of raw TCR sequences during error correction. VDJ genes were aligned to IMGT germline references, and clonotypes were defined by unique CDR3 amino acid sequence plus V-J genes. Clonal expansion, Shannon diversity, and CDR3 relatedness (CalcPairwiseDistances, ClusterSamples) were evaluated with VDJtools, and phylogenetic trees were built with CLCbio workbench. Clones with at least 8 unique UMIs were defined as expanded, with this threshold being based on coefficient-of-variation modelling across technical triplicates. TCRdb reran the public reads through fastp at Q25 and MiXCR, keeping productive beta chains. Under each unique CDR3 protein, matching rows form one entry showing the most common genes and DNA. TCRdb's processing, not the study's, gives the V and J calls here. Recorded for this sample are about 53,000 distinct CDR3 sequences; 16% of them occurred a single time. Of the sample, more than 3.5% is held by the ten largest clones.

From the cysteine up to the phenylalanine, the CDR3 has a length of 13 residues. Only CDR3 DNA remains: 39 bases, in frame from the first base. The V and J ends are trimmed by 6 bases and 0 bases, leaving 8 bases between them. What the authors observed across the whole study: TCR clonal expansion was greatest in HAM/TSP patients and smallest in MS patients, who ranked below even healthy controls. Across subjects, expanded clones never shared an identical CDR3 amino acid sequence, which suggests that the TCR-beta repertoires in every group were private.

Blood bank volunteers in Maryland, USA served as the healthy controls. Unsorted PBMC libraries were generated from 2 million PBMCs stored in RNAlater at -80 °C until RNA extraction. Peripheral blood underwent Ficoll-Hypaque density gradient centrifugation to isolate PBMCs, which were then cryopreserved in liquid nitrogen. This clonotype was observed at least ten times. The antigen this receptor binds is unknown. Base qualities are not provided; no much larger clone lies one nucleotide away. This receptor was taken from a man in his 60s in good health. The sequenced sample was PBMCs. The chain uses TRBV12-3 or TRBV12-4 and TRBJ1-2, and possibly TRBD1, on 5 matching bases. The DNA sequence is TGTGCCAGCAGGCAGACAGCTAACTATGGCTACACCTTC. This encodes CASRQTANYGYTF.